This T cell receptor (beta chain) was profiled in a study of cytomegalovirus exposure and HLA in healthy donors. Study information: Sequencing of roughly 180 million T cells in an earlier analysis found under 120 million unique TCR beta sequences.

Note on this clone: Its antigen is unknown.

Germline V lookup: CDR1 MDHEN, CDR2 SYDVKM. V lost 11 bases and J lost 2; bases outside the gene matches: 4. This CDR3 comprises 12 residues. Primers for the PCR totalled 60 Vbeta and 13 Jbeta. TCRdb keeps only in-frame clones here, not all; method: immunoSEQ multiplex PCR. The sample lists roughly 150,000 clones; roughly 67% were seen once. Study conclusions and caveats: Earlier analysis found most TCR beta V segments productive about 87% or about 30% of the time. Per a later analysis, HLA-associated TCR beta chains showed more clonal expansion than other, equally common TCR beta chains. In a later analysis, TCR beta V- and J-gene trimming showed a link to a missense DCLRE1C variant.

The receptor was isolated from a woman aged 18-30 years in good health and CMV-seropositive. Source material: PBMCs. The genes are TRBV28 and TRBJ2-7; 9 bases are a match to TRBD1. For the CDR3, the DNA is TGTGCCGGCGGGGACAGGGCCTACGAGCAGTACTTC. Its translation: CAGGDRAYEQYF.